This is a list of T cell receptor beta chains from one sample in a study of blood T cells in healthy people across ages. MiXCR, run by TCRdb on the 5' RACE reads, gives a single entry per CDR3 protein. The table includes around 750,000 distinct CDR3 sequences, around half detected once. The sequencing input was blood. Every receptor here comes from an elderly man in good health. The CDR3 runs from the conserved cysteine through the conserved F or W. Fields, in order: V gene, D gene, clone size, J gene, CDR3 DNA, CDR3 protein. A D gene is named only where the DNA matches it firmly. Expanded clones get a size class; other rows say once, few or many, or leave the size out.

v_call: TRBV11-2
d_call: .
clone_size: .
j_call: TRBJ2-5
cdr3_nt: TGTGCCAGCAGCTTAGATCATATGGGGGCCCCAGAGACCCAGTACTTC
cdr3_aa: CASSLDHMGAPETQYF

v_call: TRBV29-1
d_call: .
clone_size: .
j_call: TRBJ2-3
cdr3_nt: TGCAGCGCGGGGAGAACCACAGATACGCAGTATTTT
cdr3_aa: CSAGRTTDTQYF

v_call: TRBV28
d_call: .
clone_size: few
j_call: TRBJ1-1
cdr3_nt: TGTGCCAGCAGTTTGACGGTCGTGGGGCAGCTGAACACTGAAGCTTTCTTT
cdr3_aa: CASSLTVVGQLNTEAFF

v_call: TRBV20-1
d_call: .
clone_size: .
j_call: TRBJ2-5
cdr3_nt: TGCAGTGCTAGTAGTGCGCCCGGTCAAGAGACCCAGTACTTC
cdr3_aa: CSASSAPGQETQYF

v_call: TRBV25-1
d_call: TRBD1
clone_size: .
j_call: TRBJ2-7
cdr3_nt: TGTGCCAGCAGTGAAACAGGGACAGCTTCCTACGAGCAGTACTTC
cdr3_aa: CASSETGTASYEQYF

v_call: TRBV18
d_call: .
clone_size: .
j_call: TRBJ1-1
cdr3_nt: TGTGCCAGCTCACCTGGTCTTATGGACACTGAAGCTTTCTTT
cdr3_aa: CASSPGLMDTEAFF

v_call: TRBV12-3/TRBV12-4
d_call: TRBD2
clone_size: .
j_call: TRBJ2-5
cdr3_nt: TGTGCCAGCAGTTTAGACCTAGCGGGACCACAAGAGACCCAGTACTTC
cdr3_aa: CASSLDLAGPQETQYF

v_call: TRBV7-2
d_call: TRBD2
clone_size: many
j_call: TRBJ2-7
cdr3_nt: TGTGCCAGCAGCTTAGCGGCGGGGGCCTACGAGCAGTACTTC
cdr3_aa: CASSLAAGAYEQYF

v_call: TRBV11-2
d_call: TRBD2
clone_size: .
j_call: TRBJ2-7
cdr3_nt: TGTGCCAGCAGCCAGATTAGCGGGAGGGCCTACGAGCAGTACTTC
cdr3_aa: CASSQISGRAYEQYF

v_call: TRBV6-5
d_call: .
clone_size: .
j_call: TRBJ2-1
cdr3_nt: TGTGCCAGCAGTTACTCGACCCAGCAGGGGGAGCAGTTCTTC
cdr3_aa: CASSYSTQQGEQFF

v_call: TRBV29-1
d_call: .
clone_size: .
j_call: TRBJ2-7
cdr3_nt: TGCAGCGTTGACGGTGCGTACGAGCAGTACTTC
cdr3_aa: CSVDGAYEQYF

v_call: TRBV20-1
d_call: .
clone_size: few
j_call: TRBJ1-2
cdr3_nt: TGCAGTGCTAGCCCCTTTAACTATGGCTACACCTTC
cdr3_aa: CSASPFNYGYTF

v_call: TRBV5-1
d_call: .
clone_size: .
j_call: TRBJ2-3
cdr3_nt: TGCGCCAGCGTGTCTGAGACTGCGCAGTATTTT
cdr3_aa: CASVSETAQYF

v_call: TRBV9
d_call: TRBD1
clone_size: .
j_call: TRBJ1-3
cdr3_nt: TGTGCCAGCAGCTCACGGACAGGGCCTAGCTCTGGAAACACCATATATTTT
cdr3_aa: CASSSRTGPSSGNTIYF

v_call: TRBV4-1
d_call: TRBD1
clone_size: .
j_call: TRBJ1-2
cdr3_nt: TGCGCCAGCAGCCATCAGGGGGCGCGGTATGGCTACACCTTC
cdr3_aa: CASSHQGARYGYTF

v_call: TRBV12-3/TRBV12-4
d_call: .
clone_size: .
j_call: TRBJ2-7
cdr3_nt: TGTGCCAGCAGTCGCCGGGGGCTGACTACCTACGAGCAGTACTTC
cdr3_aa: CASSRRGLTTYEQYF

v_call: TRBV4-1
d_call: TRBD1
clone_size: .
j_call: TRBJ1-2
cdr3_nt: TGCGCCAGCAGCCAGCCGGACAGGAGAGGCTACACCTTC
cdr3_aa: CASSQPDRRGYTF

v_call: TRBV5-1
d_call: .
clone_size: many
j_call: TRBJ2-1
cdr3_nt: TGCGCCAGCAGCCCCCCGGGCGCCGAGCAGTTCTTC
cdr3_aa: CASSPPGAEQFF

v_call: TRBV20-1
d_call: .
clone_size: few
j_call: TRBJ2-3
cdr3_nt: TGCAGTGCTACCGAGTGGACAGATACGCAGTATTTT
cdr3_aa: CSATEWTDTQYF

v_call: TRBV5-1
d_call: TRBD1
clone_size: .
j_call: TRBJ1-1
cdr3_nt: TGCGCCAGCAGCCCCTACAGACAGGGGGCCAGAGGTACTGAAGCTTTCTTT
cdr3_aa: CASSPYRQGARGTEAFF

v_call: TRBV3-1
d_call: .
clone_size: .
j_call: TRBJ2-5
cdr3_nt: TGTGCCAGCAGCCAAGGCTTTGGCGGAACCTCCCGTAAGCAAGAGACCCAGTACTTC
cdr3_aa: CASSQGFGGTSRKQETQYF

v_call: TRBV25-1
d_call: TRBD2
clone_size: .
j_call: TRBJ2-5
cdr3_nt: TGTGCCAGCAGTGAACGGGGCGGGAGCTGGGAGACCCAGTACTTC
cdr3_aa: CASSERGGSWETQYF

v_call: TRBV10-3
d_call: .
clone_size: .
j_call: TRBJ2-7
cdr3_nt: TGTGCCATCGGTCTGCCCTACGAGCAGTACTTC
cdr3_aa: CAIGLPYEQYF

v_call: TRBV29-1
d_call: .
clone_size: .
j_call: TRBJ2-7
cdr3_nt: TGCAGCGTTGAAAGAGCCGGAGGGTCCTACAATGAGCAGTACTTC
cdr3_aa: CSVERAGGSYNEQYF

v_call: TRBV5-1
d_call: .
clone_size: .
j_call: TRBJ2-7
cdr3_nt: TGCGCCAGCAGCTTGGGTACCTGGGACGAGCAGTACTTC
cdr3_aa: CASSLGTWDEQYF

v_call: TRBV7-3
d_call: .
clone_size: .
j_call: TRBJ2-3
cdr3_nt: TGTGCCAGCAGCTTAGGGTCCTTCCTTACAGATACGCAGTATTTT
cdr3_aa: CASSLGSFLTDTQYF

v_call: TRBV12-3/TRBV12-4
d_call: .
clone_size: .
j_call: TRBJ1-6
cdr3_nt: TGTGCCAGCAGTATGCAGAGCTCCTATAATTCACCCCTCCACTTT
cdr3_aa: CASSMQSSYNSPLHF

v_call: TRBV3-1
d_call: TRBD2
clone_size: few
j_call: TRBJ2-1
cdr3_nt: TGTGCCAGCAGCCAAGTGCCTAGCGGGAGAAACAATGAGCAGTTCTTC
cdr3_aa: CASSQVPSGRNNEQFF

v_call: TRBV7-9
d_call: .
clone_size: .
j_call: TRBJ1-2
cdr3_nt: TGTGCCAGCAGCTCACCCACTAGGGGAAACTATGGCTACACCTTC
cdr3_aa: CASSSPTRGNYGYTF

v_call: TRBV5-4
d_call: TRBD2
clone_size: .
j_call: TRBJ2-1
cdr3_nt: TGTGCCAGCAGCCCGGCTAGCGGGGTTCCCAATGAGCAGTTCTTC
cdr3_aa: CASSPASGVPNEQFF

v_call: TRBV20-1
d_call: .
clone_size: .
j_call: TRBJ1-2
cdr3_nt: TGCAGTGTTAGTCTCTGGGCAGGGGATGGCTACACCTTC
cdr3_aa: CSVSLWAGDGYTF